Below are 24 T cell receptor beta chains sequenced from a single sample in a study of shared clonotypes between healthy human individuals. Assay used: immunoSEQ multiplex PCR; TCRdb lists only in-frame clones, some missing. The sample shows 950,000 to 1,100,000 clones, approximately 70% of them seen only once. Sequenced material: memory CD4+ T cells sorted from blood. Documented subset: CD45RA-negative fraction. Source of these receptors: a man aged 18 to 35 in good health.

V is TRBV6-6 and J is TRBJ1-2; tentatively, D is TRBD1 (6 bases). Trimming pared 4 bases from V and 7 bases from J, leaving 10 bases between. Germline CDR1 is MNHNY and CDR2 is SVGAGI (reference sequence). The CDR3 is 12 residues long. CDR3 sequence (DNA): TGTGCCAGCAGTTCACAGGGACTTGGCTACACCTTC. Translated: CASSSQGLGYTF.

This chain links TRBV7-9 with TRBJ2-4, with D perhaps TRBD2 (5 bases). Germline V CDR1 and CDR2: SEHNR, FQNEAQ (reference sequence). The CDR3 spans 11 residues. The germline V and J ends were trimmed by 4 bases and 8 bases, with 6 bases remaining between them. The CDR3: CASSSRDIQYF. DNA for the CDR3: TGTGCCAGCAGCTCGCGGGACATTCAGTACTTC.

The chain combines TRBV7-2 with TRBJ1-5, with a possible D match to TRBD1 (6 bases). Germline V CDR1 and CDR2: SGHTA, FQGNSA. This CDR3 region has 14 residues. V lost 5 bases to trimming and J lost 2 bases, with 10 bases between them. For the CDR3, the DNA is TGTGCCAGCAGCCAGGACAGCGGCAATCAGCCCCAGCATTTT. Its protein is CASSQDSGNQPQHF. The full variable domain, rest sourced from reference TRBV7-2 and TRBJ1-5, is GAGVSQSPSNKVTEKGKDVELRCDPISGHTALYWYRQSLGQGLEFLIYFQGNSAPDKSGLPSDRFSAERTGGSVSTLTIQRTQQEDSAVYLCASSQDSGNQPQHFGDGTRLSIL.

This sequence joins TRBV5-1 and TRBJ2-6, with D possibly being TRBD2 (6 bases). This CDR3 has 15 amino acids. V lost 0 bases to trimming and J lost 2 bases, with 6 bases between them. CDR1 is SGHRS, CDR2 YFSETQ, per germline. The CDR3 here is CASSLAGAGANVLTF. Here the CDR3 DNA reads TGCGCCAGCAGCTTGGCGGGGGCTGGGGCCAACGTCCTGACTTTC.

Concerning this clone: The same CDR3 arises from other DNA sequences in this sample as well. The CDR3 protein is CASSAMGGSYGYTF. CDR3 in DNA: TGTGCCAGCAGCGCGATGGGGGGCAGCTATGGCTACACCTTC. The rearrangement joins TRBV6-1 to TRBJ1-2; a possible D gene is TRBD1 (6 bases). CDR3 length equals 14 residues. The germline V gene encodes CDR1 MNHNS and CDR2 SASEGT. The V end lost 6 bases, the J end lost 4 bases, and 15 bases lay between the germline ends.

The chain is built from TRBV7-9 and TRBJ2-3, with 13 nucleotides matching TRBD2. CDR3 length: 19 residues. V was clipped by 5 bases and J by 2 bases; unmatched bases: 13. Germline values: CDR1 SEHNR, CDR2 FQNEAQ (reference sequence). CDR3 nucleotide sequence: TGTGCCAGCAGCCACGGTCGGACTAGCGGGAGTTCACCCACAGATACGCAGTATTTT. Translation: CASSHGRTSGSSPTDTQYF.

The rearrangement links TRBV9 to TRBJ2-1, with TRBD2 matching over 8 bases. Germline V gene data show CDR1 as SGDLS and CDR2 as YYNGEE. The CDR3 covers 14 residues. V lost 8 bases to trimming and J lost 0 bases; unmatched junction nucleotides: 4. The CDR3 nucleotides are TGTGCCAGTGGAAGCGGGAGCTCCTACAATGAGCAGTTCTTC. Amino acid sequence: CASGSGSSYNEQFF.

This clone was seen a few times. This chain connects TRBV10-3 to TRBJ1-6, with a possible D match to TRBD1 (5 bases). The germline V gene encodes CDR1 ENHRY and CDR2 SYGVKD. Between the trimmed V and J ends, which lost 0 bases and 8 bases, there was a span of 14 bases. This CDR3 is built from 16 residues. The CDR3 DNA reads as TGTGCCATCAGTGAGTCAGGAGGGGCCGGTGATTCACCCCTCCACTTT. Protein: CAISESGGAGDSPLHF.

This clone was observed a handful of times. The chain combines TRBV7-2 with TRBJ2-7, with TRBD2 identical over 8 bases. J gave up 3 bases and V 11 bases, and 9 bases lay outside the gene matches. The CDR3 length is 13 residues. Germline V gene sequence: CDR1 SGHTA, CDR2 FQGNSA. The CDR3 is CASGLAGGYEQYF. Written as DNA, the CDR3 is TGTGCCTCCGGATTGGCGGGGGGCTACGAGCAGTACTTC.

The J gene is TRBJ2-7, the V gene TRBV19; tentatively, D is TRBD1 or TRBD2 (5 bases each). The CDR3 runs to 14 residues. The V gene's germline CDR1 is LNHDA and CDR2 SQIVND (reference sequence). Trimming cost V 6 bases and J 0 bases, with 12 bases left between them. CDR3 nucleotides: TGTGCCAGTAGCCCCGGGACGAACTCCTACGAGCAGTACTTC. Amino acids: CASSPGTNSYEQYF. Full variable domain (outside the CDR3, taken from reference TRBV19 and TRBJ2-7): DGGITQSPKYLFRKEGQNVTLSCEQNLNHDAMYWYRQDPGQGLRLIYYSQIVNDFQKGDIAEGYSVSREKKESFPLTVTSAQKNPTAFYLCASSPGTNSYEQYFGPGTRLTVT.

The rearrangement uses TRBV10-3 and TRBJ2-6, with D perhaps matching TRBD1 (6 bases). Trimming left V 8 bases short and J 1 base short, with 15 bases between. In germline, CDR1 is ENHRY, CDR2 SYGVKD. The CDR3 runs 16 residues. The CDR3 DNA sequence: TGTGCCATCCCCGGGACACCTATTTCTGGGGCCAACGTCCTGACTTTC. Amino acid sequence: CAIPGTPISGANVLTF.

The V gene is TRBV5-5, the J gene TRBJ1-1; 8 bases line up with TRBD1. Unmatched junction bases numbered 9, after V lost 3 bases and J lost 5 bases. This CDR3 comprises 15 residues. Germline CDR1 SGHKS, CDR2 YYEKEE (reference sequence). CDR3 residues: CASSWDQGAYTEAFF. CDR3 bases: TGTGCCAGCAGCTGGGATCAGGGGGCCTATACTGAAGCTTTCTTT.

The chain joins TRBV18 to TRBJ1-1, with a possible D match to TRBD1 (5 bases). This CDR3 contains 15 residues. Per the germline V gene, CDR1 is KGHSH and CDR2 is LQKENI. The V end lost 6 bases, the J end lost 0 bases, and 14 bases lay between the germline ends. The CDR3 is CASSRDGNLNTEAFF. The CDR3 DNA follows: TGTGCCAGCTCGCGGGACGGGAATCTGAACACTGAAGCTTTCTTT.

This clone was found a few times. The rearrangement joins TRBV7-9 to TRBJ2-1, with D unclear. The CDR3 consists of 14 residues. Trimming took 1 base from V and 10 from J, leaving 14 bases between them. CDR1 SEHNR and CDR2 FQNEAQ come from the germline V gene (reference sequence). CDR3 sequence reads: CASSLGFESREQFF. The CDR3 DNA reads as TGTGCCAGCAGCTTAGGATTCGAATCAAGGGAGCAGTTCTTC.

This rearrangement joins TRBV7-2 to TRBJ2-1, with TRBD1 identical over 7 bases. The CDR3 has 16 residues. Trimming cost V 0 bases and J 4 bases; bases outside gene matches: 6. Germline V gene lookup returns CDR1 SGHTA and CDR2 FQGNSA. CDR3 in amino acids: CASSLAGWDSYNEQFF. Written as DNA, the CDR3 is TGTGCCAGCAGCTTAGCTGGGTGGGACAGTTACAATGAGCAGTTCTTC.

This chain connects TRBV11-2 to TRBJ1-4, with 7 bases fitting TRBD1. This CDR3 has 13 residues. Losses at the gene ends were 1 base for V and 10 bases for J; bases not matched to a gene: 3. Germline V gives CDR1 SGHAT, CDR2 FQNNGV. CDR3 bases: TGTGCCAGCAGCTTAGGACAGGGAGTAAAACTGTTTTTT. Protein product: CASSLGQGVKLFF.

The V and J genes are TRBV7-9 and TRBJ2-1; D uncertain. The germline gives CDR1 SEHNR, CDR2 FQNEAQ (reference sequence). The CDR3 length is 14 residues. V dropped 5 bases and J dropped 5 bases, with 13 bases sitting between them. The CDR3 protein is CASSHMGWDNEQFF. DNA for the CDR3: TGTGCCAGCAGCCACATGGGATGGGACAATGAGCAGTTCTTC.

This clone was seen only once. The chain carries TRBV28 and TRBJ1-4, with 9 bases lining up with TRBD1. This CDR3 contains 16 residues. Trimming took 6 bases from V and 8 from J; bases not matched to a gene: 13. Germline V gene lookup returns CDR1 MDHEN and CDR2 SYDVKM. Written as DNA, the CDR3 is TGTGCCAGCAGCTCCGTCTGGGACAGGGACGGCGAAAAACTGTTTTTT. Encoded protein: CASSSVWDRDGEKLFF.

The CDR3 DNA is TGTGCCAGCACCACAACAGGGGTACCTACCGGGGAGCTGTTTTTT. Translation: CASTTTGVPTGELFF. The chain couples TRBV7-2 to TRBJ2-2, with 7 nucleotides matching TRBD1. Germline V gene lookup returns CDR1 SGHTA and CDR2 FQGNSA. Trimming at V came to 7 bases and at J to 5 bases, leaving 10 bases not matched to a gene. This CDR3 is 15 amino acids long.

The V gene is TRBV9, the J gene TRBJ1-1; possible D gene TRBD1, 6 bases. The CDR3 covers 14 residues. V was shortened by 4 bases and J by 6 bases, with 16 bases between the two germline ends. Germline V gene sequence: CDR1 SGDLS, CDR2 YYNGEE. The CDR3 region is CASSRLDSSSEAFF. DNA of the CDR3: TGTGCCAGCAGCCGCTTGGACAGCTCCTCTGAAGCTTTCTTT.

The sample holds a few counts of this clone. The V and J genes are TRBV2 and TRBJ1-2; a possible D gene is TRBD1 (6 bases). V was cut by 6 bases and J by 2 bases, with 13 bases left in between. In germline, CDR1 is SNHLY, CDR2 FYNNEI. The CDR3 is 14 amino acids. The CDR3: CASRPRDNNYGYTF. CDR3 bases: TGTGCCAGCAGGCCCAGGGACAACAACTATGGCTACACCTTC.

This clone was picked up one time. Here the CDR3 reads CAISERGSYEQYF. The DNA of the CDR3 is TGTGCCATCAGTGAGAGGGGCTCCTACGAGCAGTACTTC. The chain carries TRBV10-3 and TRBJ2-7; TRBD1 is a possible D gene (5 bases). Germline V gene data show CDR1 as ENHRY and CDR2 as SYGVKD. Trimming removed 2 bases at V and 0 bases at J, with 5 bases between. CDR3 size: 13 residues.

This chain uses TRBV28 with TRBJ2-2; TRBD1 agrees at 8 bases. The CDR3 spans 14 residues. The V gene end was trimmed by 8 bases and the J gene end by 7 bases; junction bases not matched to a gene: 9. Germline V gives CDR1 MDHEN, CDR2 SYDVKM. The CDR3: CASQQGGLIGELFF. DNA for the CDR3: TGTGCCAGCCAACAGGGGGGACTTATCGGGGAGCTGTTTTTT.

This clone was picked up a small number of times. V and J are TRBV11-2 and TRBJ1-2, with a tentative D call TRBD1 (6 bases). Per the germline V gene, CDR1 is SGHAT and CDR2 is FQNNGV. CDR3 size: 14 residues. V shed 5 bases and J shed 4 bases, with 14 bases lying between them. CDR3 in amino acids: CASSLDRGGYGYTF. CDR3 nucleotides: TGTGCCAGCAGCCTGGACAGAGGGGGCTATGGCTACACCTTC.